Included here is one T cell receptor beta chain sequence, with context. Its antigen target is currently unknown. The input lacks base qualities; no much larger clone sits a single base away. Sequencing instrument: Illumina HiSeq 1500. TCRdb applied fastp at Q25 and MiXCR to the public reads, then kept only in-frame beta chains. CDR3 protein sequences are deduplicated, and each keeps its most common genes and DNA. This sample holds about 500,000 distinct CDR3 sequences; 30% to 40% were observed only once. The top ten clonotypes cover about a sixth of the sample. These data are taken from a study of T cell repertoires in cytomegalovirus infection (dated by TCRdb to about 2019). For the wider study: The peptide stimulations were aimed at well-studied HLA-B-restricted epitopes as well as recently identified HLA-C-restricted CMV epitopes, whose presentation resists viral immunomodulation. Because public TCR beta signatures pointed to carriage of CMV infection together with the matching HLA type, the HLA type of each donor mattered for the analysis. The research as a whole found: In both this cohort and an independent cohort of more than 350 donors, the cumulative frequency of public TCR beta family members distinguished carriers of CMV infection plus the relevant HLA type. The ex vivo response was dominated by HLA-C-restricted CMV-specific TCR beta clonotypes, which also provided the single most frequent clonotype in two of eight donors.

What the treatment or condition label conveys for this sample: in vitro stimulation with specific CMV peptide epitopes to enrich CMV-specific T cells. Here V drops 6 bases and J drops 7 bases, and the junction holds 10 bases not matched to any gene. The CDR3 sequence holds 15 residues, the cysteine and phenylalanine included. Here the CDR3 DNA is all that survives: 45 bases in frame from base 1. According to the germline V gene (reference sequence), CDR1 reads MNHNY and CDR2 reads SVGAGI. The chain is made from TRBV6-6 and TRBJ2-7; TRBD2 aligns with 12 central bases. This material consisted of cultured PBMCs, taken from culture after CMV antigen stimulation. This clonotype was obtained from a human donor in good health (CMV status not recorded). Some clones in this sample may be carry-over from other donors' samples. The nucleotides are TGTGCCAGCAGACCCACGACTAGCGGGAGCTTTGAGCAGTACTTC. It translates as CASRPTTSGSFEQYF.